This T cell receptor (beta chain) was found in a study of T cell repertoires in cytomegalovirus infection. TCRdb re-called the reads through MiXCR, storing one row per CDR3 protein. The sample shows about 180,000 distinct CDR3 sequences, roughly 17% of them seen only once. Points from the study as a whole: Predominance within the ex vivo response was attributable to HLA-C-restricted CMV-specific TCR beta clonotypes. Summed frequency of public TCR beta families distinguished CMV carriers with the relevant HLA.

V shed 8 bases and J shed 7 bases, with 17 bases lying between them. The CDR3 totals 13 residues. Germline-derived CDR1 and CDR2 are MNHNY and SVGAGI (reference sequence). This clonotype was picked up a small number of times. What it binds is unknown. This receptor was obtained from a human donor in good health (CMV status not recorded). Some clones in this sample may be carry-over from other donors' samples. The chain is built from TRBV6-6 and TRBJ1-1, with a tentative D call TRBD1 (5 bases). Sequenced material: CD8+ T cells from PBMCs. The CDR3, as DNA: TGTGCCAGCTCTGTATTGAAGGGGTTTGAAGCTTTCTTT. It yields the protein CASSVLKGFEAFF.